The clone carrying this T cell receptor (beta chain) has a handful of counts. Its cognate antigen is unknown. Individual cDNA molecules were tagged with unique molecular identifiers. MiXCR, applied by TCRdb to the 5' RACE reads, yields one record per CDR3 protein. The table has approximately 80,000 distinct CDR3 sequences, about 11% seen once; the top ten hold more than 10%. These data belong to a study of early T cells in non-severe SARS-CoV-2 infection. Study as a whole: Bulk RNA from unsorted whole blood was sequenced; chains were unpaired.

In germline, CDR1 is SGHRS, CDR2 YFSETQ. This CDR3 comprises 13 residues. With 4 bases removed from V and 1 base from J, the gap between germline ends came to 8 bases. Regarding the study as a whole: Clonotype matching in VDJdb favored anti-spike CD8 responses and did not capture private and CD4 specificities.

The source was whole blood, collected at baseline. The source of this sequence is an adult who was a healthcare worker with PCR-confirmed SARS-CoV-2 infection or an uninfected control (not recorded which). The chain combines TRBV5-1 with TRBJ1-1; the D is unclear. This chain's CDR3 is CASSQTANTEAFF. CDR3 nucleotides: TGCGCCAGCAGCCAAACAGCGAACACTGAAGCTTTCTTT.